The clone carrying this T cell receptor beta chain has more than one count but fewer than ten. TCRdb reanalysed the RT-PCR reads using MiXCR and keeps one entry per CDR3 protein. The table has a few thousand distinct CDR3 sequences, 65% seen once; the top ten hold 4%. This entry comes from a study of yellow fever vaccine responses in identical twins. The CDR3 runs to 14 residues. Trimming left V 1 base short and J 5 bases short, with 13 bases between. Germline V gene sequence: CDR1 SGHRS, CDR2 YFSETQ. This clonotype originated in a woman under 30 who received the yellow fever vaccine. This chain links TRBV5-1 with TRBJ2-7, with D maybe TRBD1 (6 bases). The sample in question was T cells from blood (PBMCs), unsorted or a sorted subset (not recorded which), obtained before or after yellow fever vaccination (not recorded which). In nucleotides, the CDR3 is TGCGCCAGCAGCTTGCCACAGGGAACAAACGAGCAGTACTTC. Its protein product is CASSLPQGTNEQYF.